A single T cell receptor (beta chain) is shown here with its context. Its matching antigen is unknown. Measured with immunoSEQ multiplex PCR; TCRdb has only the in-frame clones, and not every one. The profile shows around 30,000 clones, roughly 71% of them singletons. This sample is drawn from a study of vaccination effects on CD4 cells after COVID-19. Pools of viral peptides were used by the ViraFEST assay to expand antigen-specific CD4+ T cells ahead of sequencing. The culture ran for less than 12 days, and then CD4+ T cells were isolated. Participants were vaccinated with two doses of either the BNT162b2 or mRNA-1273 vaccine. This CDR3 is 12 amino acids long. CDR1 and CDR2 (germline): SGHKS, YYEKEE (reference sequence). The V gene lost 0 bases and the J gene lost 7 bases, with 6 bases spanning the gap.

This receptor was identified in a human donor who received a COVID-19 vaccine. The sequencing used CD4+ T cells from PBMCs cultured with HCoV-NL63 spike peptides, collected after COVID-19 vaccination. This chain joins TRBV5-5 and TRBJ2-3; D remains ambiguous. The CDR3 DNA reads TGTGCCAGCAGCTTGGGCCCGTATACGCAGTATTTT. Translated: CASSLGPYTQYF. The variable domain in full, completed from reference TRBV5-5 and TRBJ2-3, reads DAGVTQSPTHLIKTRGQQVTLRCSPISGHKSVSWYQQVLGQGPQFIFQYYEKEERGRGNFPDRFSARQFPNYSSELNVNALLLGDSALYLCASSLGPYTQYFGPGTRLTVL.